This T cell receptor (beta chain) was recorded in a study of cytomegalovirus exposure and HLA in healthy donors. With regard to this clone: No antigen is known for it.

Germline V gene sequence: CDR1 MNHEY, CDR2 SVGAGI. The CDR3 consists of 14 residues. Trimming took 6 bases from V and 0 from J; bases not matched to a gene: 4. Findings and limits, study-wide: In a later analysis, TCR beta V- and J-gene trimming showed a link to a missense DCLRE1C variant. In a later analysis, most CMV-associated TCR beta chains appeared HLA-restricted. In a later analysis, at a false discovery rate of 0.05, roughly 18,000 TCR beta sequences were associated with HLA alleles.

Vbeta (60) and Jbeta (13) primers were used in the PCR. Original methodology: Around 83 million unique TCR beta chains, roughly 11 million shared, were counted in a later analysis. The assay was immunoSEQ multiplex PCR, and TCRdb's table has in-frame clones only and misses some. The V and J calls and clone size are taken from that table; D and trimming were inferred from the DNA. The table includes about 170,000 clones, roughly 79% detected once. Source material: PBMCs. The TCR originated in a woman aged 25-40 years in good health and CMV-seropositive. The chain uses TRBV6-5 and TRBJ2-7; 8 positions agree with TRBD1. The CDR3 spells CASRGTGSSYEQYF. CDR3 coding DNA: TGTGCCAGCAGGGGGACAGGAAGCTCCTACGAGCAGTACTTC.